This TCR beta chain was obtained from a study of blood T cell repertoires in COVID-19 (dated by TCRdb to 2020 to 2021). Regarding the study in general: Samples covering the acute and convalescent phases of COVID-19 were provided by collaborators in the United States, Italy and Spain. The prospective study material was composed of cDNA or gDNA derived from T cells, B-cell-depleted T cells, or PBMCs. The samples were drawn from the first 160 participants of the ongoing ImmuneRACE study and from over 950 subjects provided by 6 global collaborators. HLA class I and class II types, where available, came from metadata supplied by the sample provider rather than from assay-based typing. The dataset comprised deeply sampled blood TCRbeta repertoires from subjects exposed to, actively infected with, or recovered from COVID-19. A de-identified subject ID, COVID-19 status, age in years and sex were almost always included in the sample metadata. The repertoires were made available in a free public database intended to serve as a resource for research on the immune response to SARS-CoV-2. The research as a whole found: The quantity of clinical and demographic metadata differed by source and by participant and was supplied without curation.

CDR3 length: 16 amino acids, cysteine to phenylalanine. Only the CDR3 part of the read is kept: 48 bases, read in frame from the first base. V is pruned by 6 bases and J by 2 bases, leaving 7 bases of the junction without a gene match. The germline V gene provides CDR1 MNHEY and CDR2 SVGEGT. This clone was observed a handful of times. The clone's antigen remains unknown. No per-base quality is available; no much larger clone lies one base away. TCRbeta CDR3 regions were amplified from genomic DNA by means of the immunoSEQ Assay, a bias-controlled multiplex PCR. Per the authors' processing: The number of nucleated cells in each sample was estimated by amplification of reference gene primers within the assay. To quantify the absolute abundance of each unique TCRbeta CDR3 rearrangement, sequence reads were collapsed and filtered. Productive Simpson clonality was computed per sample as the square root of Simpson's diversity index over productive rearrangements. The immuneACCESS repertoire file appears here via TCRdb, limited to in-frame rearrangements. These files lack a portion of the clones; in checked studies, under half of the deficit traces to unresolved V genes, and the cause of the others is not known. The V and J calls and clone size were taken over from that table, and D and trimming were inferred from the DNA. The sample data list fewer than 200,000 clones, and 82% of these were observed just once. More than 7.5% of the sample is in the top ten clones.

Collaborating institutions collected whole blood in K2EDTA tubes following their own protocols. For TCRbeta analysis, collaborator samples were shipped as frozen whole blood, as isolated PBMCs, or as DNA extracted from either sample type. In this chain, TRBV6-2 or TRBV6-3 is recombined with TRBJ2-4, with 10 junctional bases fitting TRBD2. This clonotype was obtained from a woman in her sixties or seventies with acute or convalescent COVID-19. Material for sequencing was peripheral blood. This receptor has the CDR3 CASSPIAGGTKNIQYF. The DNA sequence is as follows: TGTGCCAGCAGCCCTATAGCGGGAGGAACCAAAAACATTCAGTACTTC.